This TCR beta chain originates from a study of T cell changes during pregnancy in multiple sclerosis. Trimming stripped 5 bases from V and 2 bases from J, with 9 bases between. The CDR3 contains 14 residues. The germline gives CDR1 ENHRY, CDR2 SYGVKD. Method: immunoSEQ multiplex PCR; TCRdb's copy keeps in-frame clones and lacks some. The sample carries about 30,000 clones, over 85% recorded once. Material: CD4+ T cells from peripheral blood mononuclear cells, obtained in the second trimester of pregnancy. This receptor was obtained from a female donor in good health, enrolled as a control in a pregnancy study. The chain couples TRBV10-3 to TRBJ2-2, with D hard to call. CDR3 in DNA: TGTGCCATCAGTCTCATGGGCAACACCGGGGAGCTGTTTTTT. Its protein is CAISLMGNTGELFF.